The rows below give T cell receptor beta chains drawn from one sample of a study of post-analysis software for immune sequencing data. TCRdb fed the PCR reads into MiXCR, producing one record per CDR3 protein. The sample lists fewer than 600,000 distinct CDR3 sequences; over 35% were seen once. The sequenced material came from blood. These receptors were obtained from a girl aged 5 to 17 with multiple sclerosis. Each CDR3 is given without its conserved first and last residue. A row's size may be missing; if present it is once, few, many or a size class.

j_gene: TRBJ1-2
abundance: NA
v_gene: TRBV7-3
CDR3aa: ASSLNPRGQGGYT

j_gene: NA
abundance: NA
v_gene: TRBV29-1
CDR3aa: SVGGLPEQY

j_gene: TRBJ2-3
abundance: few
v_gene: TRBV27
CDR3aa: ASSLSVSGGADTQY

j_gene: TRBJ1-4
abundance: NA
v_gene: TRBV7-8
CDR3aa: ASSLEDRAGEKLF

j_gene: TRBJ1-4
abundance: NA
v_gene: TRBV7-9
CDR3aa: ASSLDRAYEKLF

j_gene: TRBJ1-5
abundance: NA
v_gene: TRBV7-2
CDR3aa: ASSLAIGTDSNQPQH

j_gene: TRBJ2-1
abundance: few
v_gene: TRBV7-3
CDR3aa: ASSLGLAGTDEQF

j_gene: TRBJ2-1
abundance: few
v_gene: TRBV20-1
CDR3aa: SATGLAGGLGDEQF

j_gene: TRBJ1-1
abundance: few
v_gene: TRBV20-1
CDR3aa: SARRGDREAF

j_gene: TRBJ2-1
abundance: NA
v_gene: TRBV5-1
CDR3aa: AGSWYLAGGYNEQF

j_gene: TRBJ2-5
abundance: once
v_gene: TRBV12-3/TRBV12-4
CDR3aa: ASSLKEETQY

j_gene: TRBJ2-5
abundance: NA
v_gene: TRBV6-5
CDR3aa: ASSMTLRRETQY

j_gene: TRBJ1-4
abundance: few
v_gene: TRBV5-1
CDR3aa: ASSWNPGDVGEKLF

j_gene: TRBJ2-1
abundance: NA
v_gene: TRBV6-1
CDR3aa: ASRSRELPYNEQF

j_gene: TRBJ2-1
abundance: NA
v_gene: TRBV7-2
CDR3aa: ASSLRWGTSGRGEQF

j_gene: TRBJ2-1
abundance: few
v_gene: TRBV10-3
CDR3aa: AISESTGATYNEQF

j_gene: TRBJ2-3
abundance: few
v_gene: TRBV9
CDR3aa: ASSVGPASTDTQY